This T cell receptor beta chain was captured in a study of blood T cell repertoires in COVID-19. For the study at large: Samples of COVID-19 (acute and convalescent) were obtained from the United States, Italy and Spain. Nucleic acid was either cDNA or gDNA, and it came from T cells, B-cell-depleted T cells, or PBMCs.

Trimming left V 8 bases short and J 7 bases short, with 16 bases between. The germline CDR1 and CDR2 sequences are SGDLS and YYNGEE. The CDR3 is 13 residues long. Original data processing: Reference gene primer amplification in the assay estimated nucleated cell counts. TCRdb's copy holds only in-frame clones and misses some; the assay was immunoSEQ multiplex PCR. That table supplies the V and J calls and clone size; D and trimming were determined from the DNA. This sample carries under 150,000 clones, around 81% of them seen once, and the ten largest clones take 13%. This receptor was taken from a man in his sixties with active or convalescent COVID-19. Input material: peripheral blood. The chain recombines TRBV9 with TRBJ1-5; D is perhaps TRBD1 (6 bases). The CDR3 DNA follows: TGTGCCAGGGGAGACAGGTCCCGCCAGCCCCAGCATTTT. It is translated as CARGDRSRQPQHF.